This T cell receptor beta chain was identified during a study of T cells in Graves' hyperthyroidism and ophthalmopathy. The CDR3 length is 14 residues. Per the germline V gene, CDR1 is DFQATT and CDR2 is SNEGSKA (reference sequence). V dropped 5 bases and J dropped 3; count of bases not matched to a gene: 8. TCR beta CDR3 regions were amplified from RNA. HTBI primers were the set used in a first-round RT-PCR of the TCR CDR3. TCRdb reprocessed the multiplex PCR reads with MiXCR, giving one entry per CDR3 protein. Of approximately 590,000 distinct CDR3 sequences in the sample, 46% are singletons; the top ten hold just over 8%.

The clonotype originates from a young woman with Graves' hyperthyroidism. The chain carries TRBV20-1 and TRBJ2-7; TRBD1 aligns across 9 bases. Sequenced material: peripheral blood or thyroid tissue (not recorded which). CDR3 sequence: CSAELDRGIYEQYF. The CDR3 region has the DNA TGCAGTGCTGAATTGGACAGGGGAATCTACGAGCAGTACTTC.